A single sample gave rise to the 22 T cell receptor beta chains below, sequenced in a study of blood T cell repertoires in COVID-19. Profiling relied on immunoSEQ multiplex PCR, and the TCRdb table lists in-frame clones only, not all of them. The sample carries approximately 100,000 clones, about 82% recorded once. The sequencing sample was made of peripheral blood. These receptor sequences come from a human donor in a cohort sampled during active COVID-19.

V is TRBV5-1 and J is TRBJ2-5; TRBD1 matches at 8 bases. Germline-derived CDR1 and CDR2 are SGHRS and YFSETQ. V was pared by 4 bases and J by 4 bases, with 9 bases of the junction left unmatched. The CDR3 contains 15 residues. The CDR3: CASSATGDIRETQYF. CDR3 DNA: TGCGCCAGCAGCGCGACAGGGGACATTCGAGAGACCCAGTACTTC.

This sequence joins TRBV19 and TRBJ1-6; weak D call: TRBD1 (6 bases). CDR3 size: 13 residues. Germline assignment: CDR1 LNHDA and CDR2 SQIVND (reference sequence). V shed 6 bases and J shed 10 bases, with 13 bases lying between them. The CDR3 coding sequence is TGTGCCAGTAGGTACAGGGTTGGATCACCCCTCCACTTT. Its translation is CASRYRVGSPLHF.

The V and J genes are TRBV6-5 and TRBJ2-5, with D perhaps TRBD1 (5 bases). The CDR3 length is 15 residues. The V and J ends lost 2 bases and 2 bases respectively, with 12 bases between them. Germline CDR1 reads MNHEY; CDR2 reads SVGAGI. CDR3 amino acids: CASSYGFQGQETQYF. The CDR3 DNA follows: TGTGCCAGCAGTTACGGTTTCCAGGGTCAAGAGACCCAGTACTTC.

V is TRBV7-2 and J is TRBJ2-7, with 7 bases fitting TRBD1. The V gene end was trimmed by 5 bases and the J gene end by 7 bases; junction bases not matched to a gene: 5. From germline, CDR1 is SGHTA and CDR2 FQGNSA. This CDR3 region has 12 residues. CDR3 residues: CASSPPDREQYF. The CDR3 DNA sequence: TGTGCCAGCAGCCCCCCGGACAGGGAGCAGTACTTC.

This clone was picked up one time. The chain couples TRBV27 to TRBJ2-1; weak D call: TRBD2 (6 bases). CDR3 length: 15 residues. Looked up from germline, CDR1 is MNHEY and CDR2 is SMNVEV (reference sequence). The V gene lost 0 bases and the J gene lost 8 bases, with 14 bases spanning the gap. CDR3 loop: CASSLSEGYWDEQFF. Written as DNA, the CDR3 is TGTGCCAGCAGTTTATCGGAGGGTTACTGGGATGAGCAGTTCTTC.

The chain's CDR3 is CASSFQGNSPLHF. Here the CDR3 DNA reads TGTGCCAGCAGCTTCCAGGGTAATTCACCCCTCCACTTT. The chain combines TRBV11-2 with TRBJ1-6; D is possibly TRBD1 (5 bases). CDR3 length: 13 residues. Trimming stripped 3 bases from V and 6 bases from J, with 6 bases between. Germline V CDR1 and CDR2: SGHAT, FQNNGV.

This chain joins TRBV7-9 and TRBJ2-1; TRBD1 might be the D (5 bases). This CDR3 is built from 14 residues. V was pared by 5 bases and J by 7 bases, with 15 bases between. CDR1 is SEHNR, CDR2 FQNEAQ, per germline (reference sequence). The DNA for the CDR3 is TGTGCCAGCAGCCCGCCCGGAAGGGGTAATGAGCAGTTCTTC. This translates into CASSPPGRGNEQFF.

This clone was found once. The CDR3 loop reads CATRGSLVTDTQYF. DNA for the CDR3: TGTGCCACCAGGGGGAGCCTGGTCACAGATACGCAGTATTTT. V and J are TRBV24-1 and TRBJ2-3; D is perhaps TRBD2 (5 bases). The CDR3 spans 14 residues. From germline, CDR1 is KGHDR and CDR2 SFDVKD. V lost 7 bases and J lost 2, with 12 bases in between.

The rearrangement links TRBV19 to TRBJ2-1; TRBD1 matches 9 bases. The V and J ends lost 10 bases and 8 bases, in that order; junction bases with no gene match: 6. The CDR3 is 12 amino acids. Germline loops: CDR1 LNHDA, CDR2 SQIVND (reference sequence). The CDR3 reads CATTGGPHEQFF. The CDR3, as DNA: TGTGCCACTACAGGGGGCCCCCATGAGCAGTTCTTC.

In DNA, the CDR3 is TGTGCCACCAGAGACACCGGGCTAGCGGGTTCCTACGAGCAGTACTTC. This codes for CATRDTGLAGSYEQYF. The chain employs TRBV15 and TRBJ2-7, with 8 positions matching TRBD2. With 6 bases clipped from V and 1 base from J, the junction kept 11 bases outside the gene matches. The germline V gene encodes CDR1 LNHNV and CDR2 YYDKDF (reference sequence). This CDR3 contains 16 residues.

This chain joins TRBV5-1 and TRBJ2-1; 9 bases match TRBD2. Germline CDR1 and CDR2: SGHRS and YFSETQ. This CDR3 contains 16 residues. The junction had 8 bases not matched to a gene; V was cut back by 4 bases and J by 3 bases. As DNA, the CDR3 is TGCGCCAGCAGCATCATTAGCGGGAGTGGCTACAATGAGCAGTTCTTC. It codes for CASSIISGSGYNEQFF.

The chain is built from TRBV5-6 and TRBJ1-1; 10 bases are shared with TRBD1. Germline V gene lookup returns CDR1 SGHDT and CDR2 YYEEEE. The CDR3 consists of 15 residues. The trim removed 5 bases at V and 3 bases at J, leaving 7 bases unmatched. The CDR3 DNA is TGTGCCAGCAGTCCGACAGGGGGCTTGTACACTGAAGCTTTCTTT. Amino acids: CASSPTGGLYTEAFF.

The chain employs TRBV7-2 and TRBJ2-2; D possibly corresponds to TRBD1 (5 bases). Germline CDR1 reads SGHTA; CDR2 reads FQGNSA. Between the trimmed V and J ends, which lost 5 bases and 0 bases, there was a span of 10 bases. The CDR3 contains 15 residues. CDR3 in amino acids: CASSTGFSNTGELFF. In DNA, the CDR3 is TGTGCCAGCAGCACAGGCTTTTCGAACACCGGGGAGCTGTTTTTT.

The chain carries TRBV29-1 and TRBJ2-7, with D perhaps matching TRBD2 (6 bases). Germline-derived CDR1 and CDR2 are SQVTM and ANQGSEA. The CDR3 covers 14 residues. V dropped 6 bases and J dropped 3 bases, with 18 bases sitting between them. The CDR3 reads CSVNTRGGGYEQYF. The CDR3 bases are TGCAGCGTAAACACGCGGGGTGGGGGCTACGAGCAGTACTTC.

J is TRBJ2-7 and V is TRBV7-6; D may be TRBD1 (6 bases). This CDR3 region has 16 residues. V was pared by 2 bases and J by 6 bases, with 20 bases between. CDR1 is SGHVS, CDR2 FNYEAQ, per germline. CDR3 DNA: TGTGCCAGCAGCTTATTCCAGGGGACGGGGTCTCTCGAGCAGTACTTC. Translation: CASSLFQGTGSLEQYF. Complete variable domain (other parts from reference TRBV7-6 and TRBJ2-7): GAGVSQSPRYKVTKRGQDVALRCDPISGHVSLYWYRQALGQGPEFLTYFNYEAQQDKSGLPNDRFSAERPEGSISTLTIQRTEQRDSAMYRCASSLFQGTGSLEQYFGPGTRLTVT.

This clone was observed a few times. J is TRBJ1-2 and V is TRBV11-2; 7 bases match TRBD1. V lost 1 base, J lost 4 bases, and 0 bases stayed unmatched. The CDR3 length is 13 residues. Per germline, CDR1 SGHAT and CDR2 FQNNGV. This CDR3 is CASSLGTGYGYTF. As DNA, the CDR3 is TGTGCCAGCAGCTTAGGGACAGGCTATGGCTACACCTTC.

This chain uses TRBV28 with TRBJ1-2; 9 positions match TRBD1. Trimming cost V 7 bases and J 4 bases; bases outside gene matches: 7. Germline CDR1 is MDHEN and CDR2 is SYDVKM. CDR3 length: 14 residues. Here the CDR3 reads CASTSQGAGYGYTF. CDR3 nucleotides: TGTGCCAGCACTTCACAGGGGGCGGGCTATGGCTACACCTTC.

DNA for the CDR3: TGTGCCAGCAGTTTATTCGGACAGGGGGCCAGGAATACGCAGTATTTT. Translated, it gives CASSLFGQGARNTQYF. The chain carries TRBV28 and TRBJ2-3, with TRBD1 matching over 11 bases. V dropped 1 base and J dropped 7; count of bases not matched to a gene: 7. This CDR3 has 16 residues. Germline V gives CDR1 MDHEN, CDR2 SYDVKM.

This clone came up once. The CDR3 DNA reads TGTGCCAGCAGCCCACCGGGATCCTACGAGCAGTACTTC. Its translation is CASSPPGSYEQYF. V and J are TRBV28 and TRBJ2-7, with TRBD2 as a possible D gene (5 bases). CDR1 and CDR2 (germline): MDHEN, SYDVKM. Trimming shortened V by 6 bases and J by 1 base, and 10 bases separated the two germline ends. This CDR3 has 13 amino acids.

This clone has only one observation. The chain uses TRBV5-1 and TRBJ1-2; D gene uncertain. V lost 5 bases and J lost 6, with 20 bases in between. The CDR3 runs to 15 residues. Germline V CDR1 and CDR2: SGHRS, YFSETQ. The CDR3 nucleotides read TGCGCCAGCAGGGTCGCGACATATCAAGTACATGGCTACACCTTC. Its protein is CASRVATYQVHGYTF.

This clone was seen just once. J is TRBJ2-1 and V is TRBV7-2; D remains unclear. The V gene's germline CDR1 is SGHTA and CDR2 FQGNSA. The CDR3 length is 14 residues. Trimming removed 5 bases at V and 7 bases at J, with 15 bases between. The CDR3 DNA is TGTGCCAGCAGCGCCGTGATGGCCCAAAATGAGCAGTTCTTC. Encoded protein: CASSAVMAQNEQFF. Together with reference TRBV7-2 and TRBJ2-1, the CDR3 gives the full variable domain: GAGVSQSPSNKVTEKGKDVELRCDPISGHTALYWYRQSLGQGLEFLIYFQGNSAPDKSGLPSDRFSAERTGGSVSTLTIQRTQQEDSAVYLCASSAVMAQNEQFFGPGTRLTVL.

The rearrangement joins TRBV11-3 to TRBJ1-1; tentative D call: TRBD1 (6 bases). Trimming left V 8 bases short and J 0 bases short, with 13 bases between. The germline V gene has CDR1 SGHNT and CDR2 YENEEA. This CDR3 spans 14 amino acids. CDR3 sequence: CASAQQGLNTEAFF. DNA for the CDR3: TGTGCCAGCGCACAACAGGGATTGAACACTGAAGCTTTCTTT.